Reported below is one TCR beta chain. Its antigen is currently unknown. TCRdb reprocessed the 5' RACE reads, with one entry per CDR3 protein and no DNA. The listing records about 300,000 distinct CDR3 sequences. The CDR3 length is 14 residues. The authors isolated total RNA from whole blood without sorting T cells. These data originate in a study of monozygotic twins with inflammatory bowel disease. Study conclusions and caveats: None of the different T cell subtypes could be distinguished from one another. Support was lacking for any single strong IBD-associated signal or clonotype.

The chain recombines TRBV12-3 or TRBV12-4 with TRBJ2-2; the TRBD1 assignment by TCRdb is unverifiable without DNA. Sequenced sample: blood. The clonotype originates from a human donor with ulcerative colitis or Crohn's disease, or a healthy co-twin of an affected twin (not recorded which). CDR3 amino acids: CASSFRGSIGELFF.